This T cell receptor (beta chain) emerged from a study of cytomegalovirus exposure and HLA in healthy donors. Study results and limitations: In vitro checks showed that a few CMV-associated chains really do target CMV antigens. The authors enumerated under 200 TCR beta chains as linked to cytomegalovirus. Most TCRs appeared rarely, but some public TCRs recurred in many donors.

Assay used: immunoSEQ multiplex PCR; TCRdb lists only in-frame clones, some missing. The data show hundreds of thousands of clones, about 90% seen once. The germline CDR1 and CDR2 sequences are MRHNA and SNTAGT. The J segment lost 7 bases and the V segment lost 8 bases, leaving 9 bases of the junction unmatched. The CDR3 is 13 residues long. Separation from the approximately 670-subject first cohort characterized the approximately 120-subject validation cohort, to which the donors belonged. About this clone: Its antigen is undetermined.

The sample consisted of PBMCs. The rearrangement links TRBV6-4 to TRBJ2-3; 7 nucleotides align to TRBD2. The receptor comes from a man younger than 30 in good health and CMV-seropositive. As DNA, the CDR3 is TGTGCCAGCGCCGAATCGGGAGGTAATACGCAGTATTTT. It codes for CASAESGGNTQYF.